This T cell receptor beta chain was sequenced for a study of cytomegalovirus exposure and HLA in healthy donors. Study-wide results and limits: In a later analysis, an Asian-associated ancestry cluster reportedly showed fewer N-insertions than the approximately 700-donor mean.

Primers: 60 Vbeta forward and 13 Jbeta reverse. The table came from immunoSEQ multiplex PCR; TCRdb's copy has only in-frame clones and leaves some out. This table has under 250,000 clones, under 90% appearing once. This clone came up once. Its matching antigen is unknown. The CDR3 runs to 17 residues. In germline, CDR1 is MNHEY, CDR2 SMNVEV (reference sequence). V lost 3 bases and J lost 2, with 20 bases in between. Healthy bone marrow donors formed the donor group. The TCR originated in a human donor in good health. The V call is TRBV27, the J call TRBJ2-7, with D possibly matching TRBD2 (7 bases). What was sequenced was PBMCs. The CDR3 nucleotides are TGTGCCAGCAGTTTGGACCCCGACGGGGGGCTTGCCTACGAGCAGTACTTC. Translating it yields CASSLDPDGGLAYEQYF.